The rows below give T cell receptor beta chains drawn from one sample of a study of T cell responses to AZD1222 COVID-19 vaccine. Assay: immunoSEQ multiplex PCR; the TCRdb copy retains only in-frame clones and omits some. The top ten clones hold approximately 8.4% of a sample with 90,000 to 150,000 clones, about 90% of them seen once. Material: peripheral blood, obtained on day 0 of AZD1222 vaccination. The receptors were sampled from an adult in good health. Both conserved end residues are part of each CDR3. The D gene is left open where the match is weak. Clone size is given for some rows only: seen once, a few or many times, or a class if the clone is expanded.

D: .
V: TRBV7-9
J: TRBJ2-7
size: .
DNA: TGTGCCAGCAGCCGGGGACCAAGCTACGAGCAGTACTTC
CDR3: CASSRGPSYEQYF

D: .
V: TRBV28
J: TRBJ2-7
size: few
DNA: TGTGCCAGCAGTTCGACAGGCTACGAGCAGTACTTC
CDR3: CASSSTGYEQYF

D: TRBD2
V: TRBV6-5
J: TRBJ2-7
size: .
DNA: TGTGCCAGCAGTTATGGCGGGGGGGCCAACTACGAGCAGTACTTC
CDR3: CASSYGGGANYEQYF

D: .
V: TRBV9
J: TRBJ1-5
size: .
DNA: TGTGCCAGCAGCGTAGAGGCGGGGTCCGGAATGCCCCAGCATTTT
CDR3: CASSVEAGSGMPQHF

D: .
V: TRBV27
J: TRBJ1-2
size: .
DNA: TGTGCCAGCATGAGGAGGGACACCACAAGTATCTCGGATGGCTACACCTTC
CDR3: CASMRRDTTSISDGYTF

D: TRBD1
V: TRBV5-1
J: TRBJ2-1
size: .
DNA: TGCGCCAGCAGCCCGGACAGGGGTCTGAATGAGCAGTTCTTC
CDR3: CASSPDRGLNEQFF

D: TRBD2
V: TRBV20-1
J: TRBJ2-3
size: once
DNA: TGCAGTGCGAGTACTAGCGGGGGGAGAGATACGCAGTATTTT
CDR3: CSASTSGGRDTQYF

D: .
V: TRBV28
J: TRBJ1-2
size: .
DNA: TGTGCCAGCAGCCGGGGGGGGCTCTTTGGCTACACCTTC
CDR3: CASSRGGLFGYTF

D: .
V: TRBV7-2
J: TRBJ1-5
size: .
DNA: TGTGCCAGCAGCTTACGAGACATCAATCAGCCCCAGCATTTT
CDR3: CASSLRDINQPQHF

D: .
V: TRBV28
J: TRBJ2-1
size: .
DNA: TGTGCCAGCAGTTTATTTTGGGCCCAAACCATCGGCGAGCAGTTCTTC
CDR3: CASSLFWAQTIGEQFF

D: TRBD1
V: TRBV18
J: TRBJ2-7
size: few
DNA: TGTGCCAGCTCACCGACAACAGGGGGCTCCTACGAGCAGTACTTC
CDR3: CASSPTTGGSYEQYF

D: TRBD1
V: TRBV7-2
J: TRBJ1-1
size: once
DNA: TGTGCCAGCAGCGATCTACAGGGGGTGGACACTGAAGCTTTCTTT
CDR3: CASSDLQGVDTEAFF

D: .
V: TRBV12-3/TRBV12-4
J: TRBJ1-5
size: .
DNA: TGTGCCAGCAGCCACTCGCAAAATCAGCCCCAGCATTTT
CDR3: CASSHSQNQPQHF

D: .
V: TRBV27
J: TRBJ2-1
size: .
DNA: TGTGCCAGCAGTTCCCCAGGGTTCGACAATGAGCAGTTCTTC
CDR3: CASSSPGFDNEQFF

D: .
V: TRBV6-6
J: TRBJ1-2
size: .
DNA: TGTGCCAGCAGTACCAACTGGGAAGGGAGCGGCTACACCTTC
CDR3: CASSTNWEGSGYTF

D: .
V: TRBV5-4
J: TRBJ2-2
size: .
DNA: TGTGCCAGCAGCTTGGGCTTAGAGACACGTACGGCCCTTCGGGAGCTGTTTTTT
CDR3: CASSLGLETRTALRELFF

D: .
V: TRBV4-1
J: TRBJ1-6
size: .
DNA: TGCGCCAGCAGCCAGGTGCCGGGTCTGGTCACCTCACCCCTCCACTTT
CDR3: CASSQVPGLVTSPLHF

D: .
V: TRBV7-6
J: TRBJ1-3
size: .
DNA: TGTGCCAGCAGCTTAGGCATGGGGGGAAACACCATATATTTT
CDR3: CASSLGMGGNTIYF

D: .
V: TRBV7-9
J: TRBJ1-2
size: .
DNA: TGTGCCAGCAGCTTTAACCCGGTTGGGGGCTACACCTTC
CDR3: CASSFNPVGGYTF

D: .
V: TRBV9
J: TRBJ1-2
size: once
DNA: TGTGCCAGCAGCGTAGACGAGGGGGTTAACTATGGCTACACCTTC
CDR3: CASSVDEGVNYGYTF

D: TRBD2
V: TRBV5-1
J: TRBJ2-1
size: .
DNA: TGCGCCAGCAGCTCTACTAGCGGGAGGGCCGAGGATGAGCAGTTCTTC
CDR3: CASSSTSGRAEDEQFF

D: TRBD1
V: TRBV7-9
J: TRBJ1-1
size: .
DNA: TGTGCCAGCAGACGTTCAGGGGGAAACACTGAAGCTTTCTTT
CDR3: CASRRSGGNTEAFF

D: TRBD1
V: TRBV5-1
J: TRBJ2-1
size: once
DNA: TGCGCCAGCAGCGTGGGACAGGGGGTAGGATATGGCAATGAGCAGTTCTTC
CDR3: CASSVGQGVGYGNEQFF

D: .
V: TRBV18
J: TRBJ2-7
size: .
DNA: TGTGCCAGCTCACCACCAACTAGCAGTACCTACGAGCAGTACTTC
CDR3: CASSPPTSSTYEQYF

D: .
V: TRBV6-5
J: TRBJ1-4
size: .
DNA: TGTGCCAGCAGTTACTCACGAGTGGTGACTAATGAAAAACTGTTTTTT
CDR3: CASSYSRVVTNEKLFF

D: .
V: TRBV6-5
J: TRBJ1-2
size: .
DNA: TGTGCCAGCAATTATGACGGGAACTATGGCTACACCTTC
CDR3: CASNYDGNYGYTF

D: .
V: TRBV13
J: TRBJ2-5
size: .
DNA: TGTGCCAGCAGCTTAGGGGCAGGGGCGCAGCGTGAGACCCAGTACTTC
CDR3: CASSLGAGAQRETQYF

D: .
V: TRBV18
J: TRBJ2-5
size: .
DNA: TGTGCCAGCTCACCCGGGACATCCCAAGAGACCCAGTACTTC
CDR3: CASSPGTSQETQYF

D: .
V: TRBV20-1
J: TRBJ2-7
size: once
DNA: TGCAGTGCTCAAGACAGTCTCGAGCAGTACTTC
CDR3: CSAQDSLEQYF

D: .
V: TRBV19
J: TRBJ1-5
size: .
DNA: TGTGCCAGTAGTCCAGTCGGTGGGCATTTT
CDR3: CASSPVGGHF

D: .
V: TRBV15
J: TRBJ1-1
size: .
DNA: TGTGCCACCAGAGAGAACACTGAAGCTTTCTTT
CDR3: CATRENTEAFF

D: .
V: TRBV14
J: TRBJ1-6
size: few
DNA: TGTGCCAGCAGCCAAGTCGGGCCACGTGGCAGCCGACGTTCACCCCTCCACTTT
CDR3: CASSQVGPRGSRRSPLHF

D: .
V: TRBV6-6
J: TRBJ1-4
size: .
DNA: TGTGCCACCGCGGGGGACGAAAAACTGTTTTTT
CDR3: CATAGDEKLFF

D: TRBD1
V: TRBV18
J: TRBJ1-3
size: .
DNA: TGTGCCAGCTCACCCTCACAGGGGTCCTCTGGAAACACCATATATTTT
CDR3: CASSPSQGSSGNTIYF

D: .
V: TRBV2
J: TRBJ1-1
size: .
DNA: TGTGCCAGCAGCTTGACAGAGAACACTGAAGCTTTCTTT
CDR3: CASSLTENTEAFF

D: .
V: TRBV5-6
J: TRBJ2-7
size: .
DNA: TGTGCCAGCAGCTTAAGAGGGTACGAGCAGTACTTC
CDR3: CASSLRGYEQYF

D: .
V: TRBV20-1
J: TRBJ1-2
size: once
DNA: TGCAGTGCTCCCCACTATGGCTACACCTTC
CDR3: CSAPHYGYTF

D: .
V: TRBV3-1/TRBV3-2
J: TRBJ1-2
size: .
DNA: TGTGCCAGCAGCCGTCTAATCACCGGGACGGCTAACTATGGCTACACCTTC
CDR3: CASSRLITGTANYGYTF

D: .
V: TRBV19
J: TRBJ2-7
size: .
DNA: TGTGCCAGTAGTATCGGGGACGGGACCTACGAGCAGTACTTC
CDR3: CASSIGDGTYEQYF

D: TRBD1
V: TRBV3-1/TRBV3-2
J: TRBJ1-5
size: .
DNA: TGTGCCAGCAGCATGAGGACAGGGTGGGATCAGCCCCAGCATTTT
CDR3: CASSMRTGWDQPQHF

D: .
V: TRBV30
J: TRBJ1-2
size: .
DNA: TGTGCCTGGGCATCAGGGGTAGGGGGCTACACCTTC
CDR3: CAWASGVGGYTF

D: .
V: TRBV18
J: TRBJ1-5
size: .
DNA: TGTGCCAGCTCACCATCATTCGATCAGCCCCAGCATTTT
CDR3: CASSPSFDQPQHF